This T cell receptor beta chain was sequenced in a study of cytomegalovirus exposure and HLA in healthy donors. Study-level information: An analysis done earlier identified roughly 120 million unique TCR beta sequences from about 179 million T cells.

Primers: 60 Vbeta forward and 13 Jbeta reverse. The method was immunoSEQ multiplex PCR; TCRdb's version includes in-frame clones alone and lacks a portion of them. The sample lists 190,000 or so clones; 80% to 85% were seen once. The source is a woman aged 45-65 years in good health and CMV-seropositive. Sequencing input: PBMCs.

CDR3 amino acids: CASSLNGESDSQYF. The CDR3 nucleotides read TGCGCCAGCAGCTTGAACGGCGAGAGCGACAGTCAGTACTTC. The V gene is TRBV5-1, the J gene TRBJ2-4; possibly TRBD1 for D (5 bases). This CDR3 has 14 amino acids. Trimming stripped 1 base from V and 12 bases from J, with 17 bases between. Germline V gene data show CDR1 as SGHRS and CDR2 as YFSETQ.